This TCR beta chain was documented in a study of T cells in Graves' hyperthyroidism and ophthalmopathy. The study, taken as a whole, reports: It was a median approximately 7.1 months before onset that the model predicted ophthalmopathy. Most thyroid clonotypes that were expanded above 0.001 also turned up in blood. In the analysis, a 13 V-J model separated ophthalmopathy from stable hyperthyroidism.

Orbital computed tomography, thyroid ultrasound, serum thyroxine and TRAb, and clinical symptoms together informed the diagnoses. Researchers amplified the TCR beta CDR3 regions from RNA transcripts. A set of HTBI primers served as the primers for a first-round RT-PCR of the TCR CDR3. One entry per CDR3 protein results from TCRdb running MiXCR on the multiplex PCR reads. The data contain hundreds of thousands of distinct CDR3 sequences, 20% of them singletons. The CDR3 spans 14 residues. From germline, CDR1 is SGHTA and CDR2 FQGTGA. V lost 5 bases and J lost 6, with 13 bases in between. This clonotype turned up a few times. Its specificity is unknown.

This sequence originates from a man aged 40-55 years with Graves' ophthalmopathy. The rearrangement joins TRBV7-3 to TRBJ2-2; the D is unclear. Input material: blood. The CDR3: CASSPRVGSGELFF. The CDR3 nucleotides are TGTGCCAGCAGCCCCCGAGTGGGATCCGGGGAGCTGTTTTTT.